This passage covers 19 T cell receptor beta chains from one sample sequenced in a study of CD8 T cells in Susac syndrome. Random hexamers were used to reverse transcribe the RNA input (roughly 0.5 to 1 ug). TCRdb reprocessed the immunoSEQ multiplex PCR reads with MiXCR, giving one entry per CDR3 protein. Among tens of thousands of distinct CDR3 sequences, around nine tenths were seen once, and the ten largest hold 0.5%. The sample consisted of CD8+ T cells from PBMCs. The receptor source for this set is a human donor with multiple sclerosis.

V is TRBV2 and J is TRBJ1-4, with unresolved D. Germline V gene lookup returns CDR1 SNHLY and CDR2 FYNNEI. The CDR3 totals 14 residues. Trimming removed 7 bases at V and 3 bases at J, with 12 bases between. The CDR3 reads CASTSLGSNEKLFF. CDR3 DNA sequence: TGTGCCAGCACGTCGTTAGGGTCTAATGAAAAACTGTTTTTT.

This clonotype showed up just once. The chain couples TRBV24-1 to TRBJ2-5; D ambiguous. Germline V gives CDR1 KGHDR, CDR2 SFDVKD. CDR3 length: 13 amino acids. Deletions cut 3 bases from V and 2 bases from J, with 6 bases between. Written as DNA, the CDR3 is TGTGCCACCAGTGATCCTGGGCAAGAGACCCAGTACTTC. Protein: CATSDPGQETQYF.

The rearrangement links TRBV12-3 or TRBV12-4 to TRBJ1-2; D not certain. This CDR3 region has 14 residues. Between the trimmed V and J ends, which lost 2 bases and 4 bases, there was a span of 11 bases. The CDR3 sequence: CASSLTVPFYGYTF. The CDR3, as DNA: TGTGCCAGCAGTTTAACCGTCCCCTTCTATGGCTACACCTTC.

The V call is TRBV10-3, the J call TRBJ2-1; 14 nucleotides agree with TRBD2. V trimming: 6 bases; J trimming: 6 bases; junction bases outside the gene matches: 7. This CDR3 spans 16 amino acids. The germline gives CDR1 ENHRY, CDR2 SYGVKD. Here the CDR3 reads CAIRGLAGDVVNEQFF. The CDR3 DNA reads as TGTGCCATCAGGGGACTAGCGGGAGATGTGGTCAATGAGCAGTTCTTC.

This chain uses TRBV6-2 or TRBV6-3 with TRBJ1-5; maybe TRBD1 (6 bases). Trimming took off 0 bases at V and 6 bases at J, with 18 bases between the two ends. Germline values: CDR1 MNHEY, CDR2 SVGEGT. The CDR3 sequence is 17 residues long. The CDR3 protein is CASSYSIYRGRGQPQHF. DNA of the CDR3: TGTGCCAGCAGTTACTCTATTTATAGGGGCAGGGGTCAGCCCCAGCATTTT.

The chain is built from TRBV4-1 and TRBJ2-7, with D tentatively TRBD1 (6 bases). Trimming stripped 6 bases from V and 2 bases from J, with 17 bases between. CDR1 is MGHRA and CDR2 is YSYEKL in the germline V gene. There are 15 residues in the CDR3. CDR3 DNA: TGCGCCAGCAGTCAACTACAGGGTCCTCCCTACGAGCAGTACTTC. Encoded protein: CASSQLQGPPYEQYF.

The CDR3 here is CASSIPGTSYEQYF. The DNA for the CDR3 is TGTGCCAGCAGTATACCCGGGACTTCCTACGAGCAGTACTTC. The chain carries TRBV2 and TRBJ2-7, with a possible D match to TRBD2 (6 bases). V was trimmed by 5 bases and J by 1 base, leaving 12 bases between them. CDR1 is SNHLY and CDR2 is FYNNEI in the germline V gene. This CDR3 region has 14 residues.

The chain couples TRBV4-1 to TRBJ2-7; D is possibly TRBD2 (5 bases). There are 15 residues in the CDR3. Trimming shortened V by 1 base and J by 0 bases, and 10 bases separated the two germline ends. Germline loops: CDR1 MGHRA, CDR2 YSYEKL. CDR3 sequence (DNA): TGCGCCAGCAGCCAAGGGACTCAGGACTCCTACGAGCAGTACTTC. Translation gives CASSQGTQDSYEQYF.

The chain carries TRBV12-3 or TRBV12-4 and TRBJ2-1; the D gene is possibly TRBD2 (6 bases). This CDR3 contains 15 residues. The ends were cut back, 7 bases at V and 6 bases at J, with 19 bases in the middle. The CDR3 sequence: CASKPPLAPSNEQFF. As DNA, the CDR3 is TGTGCCAGCAAACCCCCACTAGCCCCCAGCAATGAGCAGTTCTTC.

The chain joins TRBV5-1 to TRBJ2-7, with 8 bases lining up with TRBD1. Germline CDR1 SGHRS, CDR2 YFSETQ. Germline trimming cut 4 bases from V and 4 bases from J; bases unmatched to any gene: 10. The CDR3 extends over 15 amino acids. The CDR3 loop reads CASSPRDRMPYEQYF. The CDR3 nucleotides read TGCGCCAGCAGCCCCCGGGACAGGATGCCTTACGAGCAGTACTTC.

This clonotype was detected once. The V gene is TRBV5-6, the J gene TRBJ1-2, with 8 nucleotides matching TRBD1. CDR1 is SGHDT, CDR2 YYEEEE, per germline. CDR3 length: 15 amino acids. With 2 bases clipped from V and 5 bases from J, the junction kept 8 bases outside the gene matches. The CDR3 sequence: CASSFPPGQEYGYTF. DNA of the CDR3: TGTGCCAGCAGCTTCCCCCCGGGACAGGAATATGGCTACACCTTC.

The chain employs TRBV5-1 and TRBJ2-7; D possibly corresponds to TRBD1 (5 bases). V was cut by 4 bases and J by 4 bases, with 15 bases left in between. The CDR3 is made up of 14 amino acids. Germline V lookup: CDR1 SGHRS, CDR2 YFSETQ. Here the CDR3 DNA reads TGCGCCAGCAGCGACGGCTCTCAGGGTTACGAGCAGTACTTC. Residues: CASSDGSQGYEQYF.

The chain uses TRBV9 and TRBJ1-1; D perhaps matches TRBD1 (5 bases). In germline, CDR1 is SGDLS, CDR2 YYNGEE. The V end was cut by 4 bases, the J end by 10 bases, with 14 bases between. The CDR3 has 12 residues. The CDR3 spells CASSIGAKPAFF. CDR3 DNA sequence: TGTGCCAGCAGCATCGGGGCTAAGCCAGCTTTCTTT.

This chain uses TRBV5-4 with TRBJ2-2, with 7 bases matching TRBD1. This CDR3 is 17 amino acids long. The J segment lost 2 bases and the V segment lost 4 bases, leaving 11 bases of the junction unmatched. Germline V CDR1 and CDR2: SGHNT, YYREEE (reference sequence). Written as DNA, the CDR3 is TGTGCCAGCAGCCCTCAGGGGGAGCCGGGAAACACCGGGGAGCTGTTTTTT. It yields the protein CASSPQGEPGNTGELFF.

The chain combines TRBV11-2 with TRBJ2-2; tentative D call: TRBD2 (5 bases). V lost 4 bases and J lost 3, with 15 bases in between. The CDR3 loop spans 16 amino acids. The germline CDR1 and CDR2 sequences are SGHAT and FQNNGV. CDR3 amino acids: CASSYLERVHTGELFF. The CDR3 nucleotides are TGTGCCAGCAGCTACCTCGAGAGGGTCCACACCGGGGAGCTGTTTTTT.

CDR3 in amino acids: CASSQAASSGFYNEQFF. CDR3 bases: TGCGCCAGCAGCCAAGCGGCGTCTAGCGGGTTTTACAATGAGCAGTTCTTC. The V and J genes are TRBV4-3 and TRBJ2-1; 8 bases fit TRBD2. This CDR3 has 17 amino acids. V lost 1 base, J lost 4 bases, and 9 bases stayed unmatched. In germline, CDR1 is LGHNA, CDR2 YSLEER.

The V gene is TRBV5-4, the J gene TRBJ2-3, with no clear D. CDR3 length: 12 amino acids. From germline, CDR1 is SGHNT and CDR2 YYREEE (reference sequence). The V and J ends lost 0 bases and 6 bases respectively, with 5 bases between them. CDR3 coding DNA: TGTGCCAGCAGCTTGGCGTGGGATACGCAGTATTTT. It is translated as CASSLAWDTQYF.

The chain couples TRBV20-1 to TRBJ2-1; 8 bases are a match to TRBD1. Trimming cost V 7 bases and J 3 bases; bases outside gene matches: 8. CDR3 length equals 14 residues. In germline, CDR1 is DFQATT, CDR2 SNEGSKA (reference sequence). CDR3 nucleotides: TGCAGTGGTACGACAGGGGCCTACTACAATGAGCAGTTCTTC. Its protein is CSGTTGAYYNEQFF.

The chain is built from TRBV5-6 and TRBJ2-5; 11 nucleotides line up with TRBD2. This CDR3 is built from 17 residues. Germline values: CDR1 SGHDT, CDR2 YYEEEE. J lost 5 bases, V lost 0 bases, and 9 bases had no gene match. The CDR3 DNA reads as TGTGCCAGCAGCTTGGACACTAGCGGGAGTTTTACGGAGACCCAGTACTTC. Protein: CASSLDTSGSFTETQYF.